One and the same sample provided the 13 T cell receptor beta chains below, sequenced in a study of blood T cell repertoires in COVID-19. Assay used: immunoSEQ multiplex PCR; TCRdb lists only in-frame clones, some missing. Of around 310,000 clones listed, about 90% are singletons. Sequenced material: PBMCs or T cells enriched from blood (not recorded which). The receptor set was obtained from a woman between 25 and 40 years old who had recovered from COVID-19.

This clone is a singleton in its sample. This chain links TRBV11-2 with TRBJ1-4; possible D gene TRBD1, 5 bases. CDR3 length: 16 residues. The germline V gene encodes CDR1 SGHAT and CDR2 FQNNGV. Trimming shortened V by 0 bases and J by 5 bases, and 13 bases separated the two germline ends. For the CDR3, the DNA is TGTGCCAGCAGCTTAGATCGGGCAGGGCAAAATGAAAAACTGTTTTTT. Its protein is CASSLDRAGQNEKLFF. Full variable domain (remainder filled in from reference TRBV11-2 and TRBJ1-4): EAGVAQSPRYKIIEKRQSVAFWCNPISGHATLYWYQQILGQGPKLLIQFQNNGVVDDSQLPKDRFSAERLKGVDSTLKIQPAKLEDSAVYLCASSLDRAGQNEKLFFGSGTQLSVL.

This chain links TRBV6-5 with TRBJ1-6; 7 nucleotides line up with TRBD1. Germline assignment: CDR1 MNHEY and CDR2 SVGAGI. The CDR3 sequence is 14 residues long. J was trimmed by 10 bases and V by 7 bases; bases with no gene match: 10. The CDR3, as DNA: TGTGCCAGCAATCGACAGGGTGTAAGCTCACCCCTCCACTTT. As protein: CASNRQGVSSPLHF.

This clone has just one count. The rearrangement joins TRBV27 to TRBJ2-2; the match to TRBD1 covers 10 bases. The CDR3 totals 18 residues. The germline V gene has CDR1 MNHEY and CDR2 SMNVEV (reference sequence). After removal of 4 bases from V and 6 bases from J, the junction contained 14 bases not matched to a gene. CDR3: CASSSPREDRGAAGELFF. The CDR3 bases are TGTGCCAGCAGTTCCCCTCGGGAGGACAGGGGGGCCGCCGGGGAGCTGTTTTTT.

This clone has more than one count but fewer than ten. The rearrangement links TRBV4-1 to TRBJ2-1, with TRBD2 matching 8 bases. Germline V gene sequence: CDR1 MGHRA, CDR2 YSYEKL. This CDR3 spans 15 amino acids. Trimming removed 1 base from V and 8 bases from J; junction bases left unmatched: 7. The DNA for the CDR3 is TGCGCCAGCAGCCAAGGAGCGGGAGTCCCCGATGAGCAGTTCTTC. It is translated as CASSQGAGVPDEQFF.

The gene calls are TRBV5-1 and TRBJ2-7, with D possibly being TRBD2 (6 bases). The CDR3 is 14 amino acids. Trimming took 0 bases from V and 3 from J, leaving 10 bases between them. Germline loops: CDR1 SGHRS, CDR2 YFSETQ. The CDR3 reads CASSLALGLYEQYF. DNA of the CDR3: TGCGCCAGCAGCTTGGCCCTGGGACTCTACGAGCAGTACTTC.

The chain is built from TRBV5-1 and TRBJ1-2, with TRBD1 matching 7 bases. V was clipped by 1 base and J by 6 bases; unmatched bases: 3. The length of the CDR3 is 13 residues. Per the germline V gene, CDR1 is SGHRS and CDR2 is YFSETQ. The CDR3 nucleotides are TGCGCCAGCAGCTTGAGCACAGGGGATGGCTACACCTTC. This sequence encodes CASSLSTGDGYTF.

The chain is built from TRBV6-6 and TRBJ2-1; 8 positions agree with TRBD2. Germline CDR1 and CDR2: MNHNY and SVGAGI (reference sequence). Trimming removed 6 bases from V and 3 bases from J; junction bases left unmatched: 7. This CDR3 has 15 amino acids. CDR3: CASSSTSGVYNEQFF. The CDR3 coding sequence is TGTGCCAGCAGCTCTACTAGCGGTGTCTACAATGAGCAGTTCTTC.

The chain combines TRBV11-2 with TRBJ1-6; D is possibly TRBD1 (5 bases). V was clipped by 1 base and J by 8 bases, with 12 bases between them. Germline V gene sequence: CDR1 SGHAT, CDR2 FQNNGV. The CDR3 runs to 15 residues. In DNA, the CDR3 is TGTGCCAGCAGCTTAGGACAGCTAGGGCATTCACCCCTCCACTTT. Amino acids: CASSLGQLGHSPLHF.

The gene calls are TRBV18 and TRBJ1-1, with 7 nucleotides matching TRBD1. V dropped 2 bases and J dropped 8; count of bases not matched to a gene: 11. The germline V gene has CDR1 KGHSH and CDR2 LQKENI. The CDR3 sequence is 15 residues long. This CDR3 reads CASSPSFDRAEEAFF. The CDR3 DNA sequence: TGTGCCAGCTCACCAAGCTTTGACAGGGCGGAGGAAGCTTTCTTT.

This clone was detected once. The rearrangement links TRBV7-2 to TRBJ2-1, with TRBD2 matching 11 bases. Germline V lookup: CDR1 SGHTA, CDR2 FQGNSA. The CDR3 runs 15 residues. With V trimmed by 1 base and J by 11 bases, 7 bases remained unmatched. This CDR3 is CASSLEVLAGAKQFF. In nucleotides, the CDR3 is TGTGCCAGCAGCTTAGAGGTACTAGCGGGAGCAAAGCAGTTCTTC.

The genes are TRBV12-3 or TRBV12-4 and TRBJ1-2; D uncertain. The CDR3 is made up of 13 amino acids. The germline V and J ends were trimmed by 2 bases and 4 bases, with 8 bases remaining between them. The CDR3 sequence: CASSLSGSYGYTF. The CDR3 nucleotides are TGTGCCAGCAGTTTATCGGGGTCCTATGGCTACACCTTC.

The V gene is TRBV19, the J gene TRBJ1-2, with a tentative D call TRBD1 (5 bases). Germline assignment: CDR1 LNHDA and CDR2 SQIVND (reference sequence). CDR3 length: 14 residues. Trimming removed 5 bases at V and 4 bases at J, with 14 bases between. The CDR3, as DNA: TGTGCCAGTAGTTCCACGGGGGAAGGCTATGGCTACACCTTC. As protein: CASSSTGEGYGYTF.

This clone was seen only a few times. V gene TRBV4-2 combines with J gene TRBJ2-1; D not certain. This CDR3 spans 13 amino acids. Germline V gene lookup returns CDR1 LGHNA and CDR2 YNFKEQ. V lost 2 bases to trimming and J lost 6 bases, with 8 bases between them. The CDR3 DNA follows: TGTGCCAGCAGCCAAAGAGAGCCCAATGAGCAGTTCTTC. Encoded protein: CASSQREPNEQFF.